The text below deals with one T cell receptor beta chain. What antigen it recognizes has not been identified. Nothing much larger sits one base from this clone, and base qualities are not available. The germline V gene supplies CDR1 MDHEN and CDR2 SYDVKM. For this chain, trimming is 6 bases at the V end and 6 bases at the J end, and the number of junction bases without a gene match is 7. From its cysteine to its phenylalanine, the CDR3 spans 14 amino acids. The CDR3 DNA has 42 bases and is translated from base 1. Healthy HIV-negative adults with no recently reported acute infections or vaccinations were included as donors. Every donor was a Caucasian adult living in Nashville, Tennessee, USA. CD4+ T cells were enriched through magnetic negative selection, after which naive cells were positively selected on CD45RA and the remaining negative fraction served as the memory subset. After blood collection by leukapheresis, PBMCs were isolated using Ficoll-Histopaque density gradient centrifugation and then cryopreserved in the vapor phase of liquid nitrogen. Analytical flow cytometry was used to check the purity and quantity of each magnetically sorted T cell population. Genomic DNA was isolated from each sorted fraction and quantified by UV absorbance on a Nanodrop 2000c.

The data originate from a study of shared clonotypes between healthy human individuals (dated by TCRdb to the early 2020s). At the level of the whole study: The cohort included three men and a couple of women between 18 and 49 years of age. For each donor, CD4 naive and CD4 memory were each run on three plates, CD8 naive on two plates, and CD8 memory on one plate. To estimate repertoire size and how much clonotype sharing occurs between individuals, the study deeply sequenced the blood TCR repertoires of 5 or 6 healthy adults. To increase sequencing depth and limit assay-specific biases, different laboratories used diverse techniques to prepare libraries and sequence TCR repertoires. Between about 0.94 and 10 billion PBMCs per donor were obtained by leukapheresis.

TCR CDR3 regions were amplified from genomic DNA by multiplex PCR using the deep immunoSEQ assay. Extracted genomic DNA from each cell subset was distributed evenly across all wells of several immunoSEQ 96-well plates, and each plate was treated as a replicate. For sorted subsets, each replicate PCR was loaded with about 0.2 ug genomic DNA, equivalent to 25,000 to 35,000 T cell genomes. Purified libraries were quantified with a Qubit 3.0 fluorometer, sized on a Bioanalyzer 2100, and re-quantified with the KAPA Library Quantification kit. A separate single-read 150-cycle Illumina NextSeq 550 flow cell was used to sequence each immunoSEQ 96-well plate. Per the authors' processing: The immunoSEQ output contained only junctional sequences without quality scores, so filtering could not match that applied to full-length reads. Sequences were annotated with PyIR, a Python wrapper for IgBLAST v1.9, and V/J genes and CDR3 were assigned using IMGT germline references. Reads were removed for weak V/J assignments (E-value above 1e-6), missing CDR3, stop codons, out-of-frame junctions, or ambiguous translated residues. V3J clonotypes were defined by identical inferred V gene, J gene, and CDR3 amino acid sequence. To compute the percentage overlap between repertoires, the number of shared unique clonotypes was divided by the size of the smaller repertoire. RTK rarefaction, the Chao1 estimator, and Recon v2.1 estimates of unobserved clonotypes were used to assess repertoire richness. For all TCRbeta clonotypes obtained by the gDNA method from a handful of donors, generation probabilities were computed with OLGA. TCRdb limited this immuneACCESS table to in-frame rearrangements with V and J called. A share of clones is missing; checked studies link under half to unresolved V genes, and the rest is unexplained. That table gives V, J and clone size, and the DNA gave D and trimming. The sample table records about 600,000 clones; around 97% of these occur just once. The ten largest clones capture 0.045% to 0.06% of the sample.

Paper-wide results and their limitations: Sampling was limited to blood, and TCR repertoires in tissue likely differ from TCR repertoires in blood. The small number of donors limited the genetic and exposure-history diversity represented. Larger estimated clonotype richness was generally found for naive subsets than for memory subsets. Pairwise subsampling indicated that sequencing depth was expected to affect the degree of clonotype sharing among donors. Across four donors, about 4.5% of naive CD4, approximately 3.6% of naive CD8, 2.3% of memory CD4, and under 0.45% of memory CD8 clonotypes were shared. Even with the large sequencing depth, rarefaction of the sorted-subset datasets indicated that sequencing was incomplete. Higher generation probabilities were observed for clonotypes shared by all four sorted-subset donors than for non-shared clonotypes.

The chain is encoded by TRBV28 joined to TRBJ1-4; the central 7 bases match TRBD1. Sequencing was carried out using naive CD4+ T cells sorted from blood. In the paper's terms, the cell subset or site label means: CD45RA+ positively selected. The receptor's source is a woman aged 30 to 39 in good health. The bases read TGTGCCAGCAGGCTGGGACAGTTACATGAAAAACTGTTTTTT. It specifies CASRLGQLHEKLFF.